This T cell receptor (beta chain) was identified during a study of blood T cell repertoires in COVID-19. CDR3 length: 12 amino acids. The germline V gene has CDR1 WSHSY and CDR2 SAAADI. V shed 8 bases and J shed 2 bases, with 8 bases lying between them. As originally analysed: Amplified reference gene primers provided the basis for estimating nucleated cell counts. Assay used: immunoSEQ multiplex PCR; TCRdb lists only in-frame clones, some missing. Clonal size and the V and J genes are those of that table, whereas D and trimming came from the DNA. In the table there are about 50,000 clones, roughly nine tenths of which are singletons.

The sequencing input was peripheral blood. The TCR sequence derives from a human donor in a cohort sampled during active COVID-19. The rearrangement joins TRBV10-2 to TRBJ2-3; D remains ambiguous. The DNA of the CDR3 is TGCGCCAGCCGCGGCTACACAGATACGCAGTATTTT. Its protein is CASRGYTDTQYF.